These 15 T cell receptor beta chains were sequenced from one sample in a study of blood T cell repertoires in COVID-19. Some clones are missing from TCRdb's copy, which holds only in-frame ones; the method was immunoSEQ multiplex PCR. The data show 20,000 to 25,000 clones, roughly nine tenths seen once. The material sequenced was peripheral blood. The receptors derive from a human donor with active COVID-19. The donor label of this sample is uncertain.

V gene TRBV6-5 combines with J gene TRBJ2-5; possible D gene TRBD1, 6 bases. V was clipped by 11 bases and J by 5 bases, with 9 bases between them. The CDR3 loop spans 10 amino acids. CDR1 is MNHEY and CDR2 is SVGAGI in the germline V gene. CDR3 nucleotide sequence: TGTGCCGGGGGCCGGGAGACCCAGTACTTC. This sequence encodes CAGGRETQYF.

CDR3 residues: CASSLAGQGIYEQYF. The CDR3 coding sequence is TGCGCCAGCAGCCTTGCGGGACAGGGCATCTACGAGCAGTACTTC. This chain joins TRBV5-1 and TRBJ2-7; 9 nucleotides agree with TRBD1. CDR1 and CDR2 (germline): SGHRS, YFSETQ. V dropped 4 bases and J dropped 3; count of bases not matched to a gene: 8. The CDR3 contains 15 residues.

V and J are TRBV10-3 and TRBJ1-1; D not certain. V gave up 4 bases and J gave up 3 bases, with 12 bases separating them. Germline lookup yields CDR1 ENHRY and CDR2 SYGVKD. This CDR3 has 14 residues. CDR3 region: CAISAWVGDTEAFF. CDR3 in DNA: TGTGCCATCAGTGCTTGGGTCGGGGACACTGAAGCTTTCTTT.

The V call is TRBV19, the J call TRBJ1-5; 7 nucleotides match TRBD1. CDR1 and CDR2 from the germline V gene are LNHDA and SQIVND (reference sequence). With V trimmed by 3 bases and J by 1 base, 9 bases remained unmatched. This CDR3 spans 17 amino acids. The CDR3 region has the DNA TGTGCCAGTAGTATTGAAGACAGGGAGGCGAGCAATCAGCCCCAGCATTTT. The encoded protein is CASSIEDREASNQPQHF.

The chain carries TRBV9 and TRBJ1-5; 7 nucleotides line up with TRBD1. V shed 2 bases, J shed 6 bases, and the junction held 5 bases outside the gene matches. Germline lookup yields CDR1 SGDLS and CDR2 YYNGEE. The CDR3 length is 14 residues. The CDR3 protein is CASSVGQVAQPQHF. The CDR3 region has the DNA TGTGCCAGCAGCGTTGGACAGGTCGCTCAGCCCCAGCATTTT.

The V and J genes are TRBV5-4 and TRBJ1-2; TRBD1 agrees at 9 bases. With V trimmed by 4 bases and J by 3 bases, 4 bases remained unmatched. Germline CDR1 reads SGHNT; CDR2 reads YYREEE (reference sequence). The CDR3 contains 14 residues. CDR3 coding DNA: TGTGCCAGCAGCAACAGGGGGCTCCACTATGGCTACACCTTC. Protein: CASSNRGLHYGYTF.

The V and J genes are TRBV12-3 or TRBV12-4 and TRBJ1-1, with unresolved D. The V gene lost 3 bases and the J gene lost 8 bases, with 13 bases spanning the gap. The CDR3 has 13 residues. The CDR3 nucleotides read TGTGCCAGCAGTTTGGGTAGCGTAGCCGAAGCTTTCTTT. It specifies CASSLGSVAEAFF.

This clone was seen only once. The chain links TRBV7-3 to TRBJ2-3; maybe TRBD2 (6 bases). Trimming took off 5 bases at V and 1 base at J, with 10 bases between the two ends. From germline, CDR1 is SGHTA and CDR2 FQGTGA. The CDR3 consists of 14 residues. CDR3 residues: CASSPGEGTDTQYF. The CDR3 nucleotides are TGTGCCAGCAGCCCGGGGGAAGGCACAGATACGCAGTATTTT.

V usage is TRBV9 and J usage is TRBJ2-3; 9 bases line up with TRBD1. In germline, CDR1 is SGDLS, CDR2 YYNGEE. The CDR3 has 15 residues. With 2 bases clipped from V and 4 bases from J, the junction kept 5 bases outside the gene matches. The CDR3 is CASSVTTGGSDTQYF. The CDR3 bases are TGTGCCAGCAGCGTGACGACAGGGGGTTCAGATACGCAGTATTTT.

The V and J genes are TRBV4-1 and TRBJ1-2; maybe TRBD1 (6 bases). The germline CDR1 and CDR2 sequences are MGHRA and YSYEKL. The CDR3 is 16 residues long. Trimming pared 0 bases from V and 2 bases from J, leaving 13 bases between. The CDR3 DNA follows: TGCGCCAGCAGCCAAGAGGCAGGGGCGAAAAACTATGGCTACACCTTC. The encoded protein is CASSQEAGAKNYGYTF.

CDR3 sequence (DNA): TGTGCCATCAGTGAGTCGACGGGGGGCTACACCTTC. It yields the protein CAISESTGGYTF. The rearrangement joins TRBV10-3 to TRBJ1-2, with unresolved D. The V end was cut by 0 bases, the J end by 8 bases, with 7 bases between. The CDR3 totals 12 residues. Per the germline V gene, CDR1 is ENHRY and CDR2 is SYGVKD.

J is TRBJ2-7 and V is TRBV4-3; 9 nucleotides match TRBD2. CDR1 and CDR2 from the germline V gene are LGHNA and YSLEER. Germline trimming cut 0 bases from V and 0 bases from J; bases unmatched to any gene: 6. The CDR3 contains 17 residues. The CDR3 nucleotides read TGCGCCAGCAGCCAAGATATCGCGGGAGGGTCCTCCTACGAGCAGTACTTC. It specifies CASSQDIAGGSSYEQYF.

The genes are TRBV18 and TRBJ1-1; TRBD1 agrees at 9 bases. The CDR3 has 15 amino acids. The V gene end was trimmed by 3 bases and the J gene end by 7 bases; junction bases not matched to a gene: 9. Germline-derived CDR1 and CDR2 are KGHSH and LQKENI. CDR3 protein: CASSPLSGQGVEAFF. CDR3 in DNA: TGTGCCAGCTCACCGCTTTCGGGACAGGGCGTTGAAGCTTTCTTT. The whole variable domain, filled in from reference TRBV18 and TRBJ1-1, reads NAGVMQNPRHLVRRRGQEARLRCSPMKGHSHVYWYRQLPEEGLKFMVYLQKENIIDESGMPKERFSAEFPKEGPSILRIQQVVRGDSAAYFCASSPLSGQGVEAFFGQGTRLTVV.

In nucleotides, the CDR3 is TGTGCCAGCAGTTACCCACTGGACACTGCCGAGCAGTACTTC. Translation gives CASSYPLDTAEQYF. The V and J genes are TRBV6-2 or TRBV6-3 and TRBJ2-7, with a tentative D call TRBD1 (5 bases). The CDR3 consists of 14 residues. V lost 2 bases to trimming and J lost 6 bases, with 14 bases between them. CDR1 is MNHEY, CDR2 SVGEGT, per germline.

CDR3 coding DNA: TGTGCCAGCAGGGGGCTAATTGCGCATGGCTACACCTTC. It specifies CASRGLIAHGYTF. The chain is built from TRBV6-5 and TRBJ1-2; tentative D call: TRBD1 (5 bases). The V gene's germline CDR1 is MNHEY and CDR2 SVGAGI. Trimming removed 6 bases at V and 6 bases at J, with 14 bases between. The CDR3 is 13 residues long.